This T cell receptor beta chain was profiled in a study of T-cell memory formation after mild COVID-19. Study results and limitations: Cross-reactive memory seemingly joined, as some responding clones were found in pre-infection memory. Whether second-wave clones peaking at day 37 were SARS-CoV-2 specific went unconfirmed. Shrinking CD4+ clones resided mostly in CM and EM, and CD8+ ones in EMRA.

This CDR3 has 14 residues. Deletions cut 5 bases from V and 10 bases from J, with 21 bases between. Germline V gene data show CDR1 as SGHDT and CDR2 as YYEEEE. This clonotype was counted many times. The antigen is unknown. TCRdb reprocessed the 5' RACE reads with MiXCR, giving one entry per CDR3 protein. The sample records almost 350,000 distinct CDR3 sequences, under 25% being singletons. This rearrangement joins TRBV5-6 to TRBJ1-2; tentatively, D is TRBD1 (5 bases). The TCR originated in a man aged 18 to 29 who had mild COVID-19 (a few samples of this study predate the infection). Cell type and time point are not known. Material for sequencing was PBMCs or a T cell subset sorted from them (not recorded which). CDR3 in amino acids: CASSPLAVGGVYTF. CDR3 bases: TGTGCCAGCAGTCCCTTAGCGGTTGGAGGGGTCTACACCTTC.